The clone carrying this TCR beta chain was counted at least ten times. TCRdb passed the PCR reads through MiXCR, listing each CDR3 protein once. This table holds about 13,000 distinct CDR3 sequences, roughly 51% found once. The CDR3 is made up of 16 amino acids. CDR1 is SGHKS, CDR2 YYEKEE, per germline (reference sequence). With 2 bases clipped from V and 3 bases from J, the junction kept 8 bases outside the gene matches. The sample comes from a study of tumor-infiltrating lymphocytes in oesophageal squamous cell carcinoma. This receptor was obtained from a female donor with esophageal squamous cell carcinoma. Sequencing was carried out using blood. The V call is TRBV5-5, the J call TRBJ1-5; 7 bases are shared with TRBD1. Written as DNA, the CDR3 is TGTGCCAGCAGCTTTGTAGTCGGACAGGTCAATCAGCCCCAGCATTTT. Translated, it gives CASSFVVGQVNQPQHF. Filled out from reference TRBV5-5 and TRBJ1-5, the complete variable domain reads DAGVTQSPTHLIKTRGQQVTLRCSPISGHKSVSWYQQVLGQGPQFIFQYYEKEERGRGNFPDRFSARQFPNYSSELNVNALLLGDSALYLCASSFVVGQVNQPQHFGDGTRLSIL.